This TCR beta chain was observed in a study of blood T cell repertoires in COVID-19. For the study at large: Samples came from the United States, Italy and Spain, spanning acute and convalescent COVID-19.

Methods used by the authors: Estimation of nucleated cell counts was performed using reference gene primer amplification. Produced via immunoSEQ multiplex PCR; TCRdb's table is partial and in-frame only. That table is the source of V, J and clone size, and D and trimming were worked out from the DNA. The sample gives 250,000 to 350,000 clones, 92% of which show up once; about a fifth is in the top ten. Which cohort a participant joined came from the clinical history participants gave. The sequence was collected from a woman between 25 and 40 years old who had recovered from COVID-19. The sample taken for sequencing was PBMCs or T cells enriched from blood (not recorded which).

Here the CDR3 DNA reads TGTGCCAGCAGTGATACTAGGGCTAGGGAGCAGTACTTC. Its protein is CASSDTRAREQYF. The V and J genes are TRBV25-1 and TRBJ2-7; perhaps TRBD2 as D (5 bases). The CDR3 length is 13 residues. Germline CDR1 and CDR2: MGHDK and SYGVNS. V lost 3 bases and J 7 bases, leaving 13 bases between the germline ends.